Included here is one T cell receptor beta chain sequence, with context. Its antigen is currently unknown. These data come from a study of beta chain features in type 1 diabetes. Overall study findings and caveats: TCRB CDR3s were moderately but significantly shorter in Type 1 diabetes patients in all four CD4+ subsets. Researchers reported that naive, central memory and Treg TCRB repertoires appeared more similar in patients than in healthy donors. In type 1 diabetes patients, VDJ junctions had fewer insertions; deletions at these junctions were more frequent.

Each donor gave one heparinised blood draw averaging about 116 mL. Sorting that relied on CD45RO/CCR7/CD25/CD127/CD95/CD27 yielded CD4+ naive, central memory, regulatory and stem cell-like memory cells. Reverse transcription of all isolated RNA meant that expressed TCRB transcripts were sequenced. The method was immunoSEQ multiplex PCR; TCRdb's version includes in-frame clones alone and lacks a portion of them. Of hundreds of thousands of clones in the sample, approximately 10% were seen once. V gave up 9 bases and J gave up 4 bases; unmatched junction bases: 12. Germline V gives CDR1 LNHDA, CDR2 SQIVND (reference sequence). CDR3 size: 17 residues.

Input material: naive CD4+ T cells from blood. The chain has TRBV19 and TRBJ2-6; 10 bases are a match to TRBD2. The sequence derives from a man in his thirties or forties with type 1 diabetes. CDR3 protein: CASKTLAGGTGANVLTF. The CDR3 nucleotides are TGTGCCAGCAAGACTTTAGCGGGGGGTACGGGGGCCAACGTCCTGACTTTC.